This T cell receptor beta chain was recovered during a study of cytomegalovirus exposure and HLA in healthy donors (dated by TCRdb to about 2017). Concerning the study at large: An earlier analysis of several hundred of the donors reported approximately 260 Gb of sequence data and around 100 million unique TCR beta sequences obtained from approximately 180 million T cells. All discovery cohort repertoires had been generated on a single sequencing platform. A later genetic analysis took genome-wide SNP genotypes for about 55% of the 666 donors and used that subset as a discovery cohort. On average, about 200,000 unique TCR beta nucleotide sequences were sequenced per donor among 398 genotyped donors of the cohort, with roughly 18% of those sequences being non-productive. Donor age, sex, ethnicity and CMV serostatus were collected together with the repertoire data. In an earlier analysis of 500 to 650 of the donors, high-throughput TCR beta sequencing was used to judge whether each TCR beta V gene segment behaved as functional or pseudogenic. The number of donors typed differed by locus, with about 629-640 for A, B, C, DRB1 and DQB1, 522 for DQA1, about 610 for DPA1, and over 400 for DPB1. The study aimed to test whether signatures of past pathogen exposure could be identified by cataloging public T cell receptors. A separate validation cohort of over a hundred different subjects was used in addition to the 666-subject first cohort. Both class I and class II loci were covered by HLA typing, at four-digit resolution. The study profiled the T cell repertoires of more than 500 subjects by immunosequencing and related them to cytomegalovirus serostatus. Because of strong linkage in the cohort, 5 or 6 DR-DQ haplotypes were treated as single units for association and clustering. In a later analysis, previously published TCR beta repertoires from 666 donors were re-analyzed and high-resolution HLA genotyping was added so that TCR occurrence patterns could be studied. The genetic ancestry cluster associated with self-reported Caucasian donors included over 65% of the roughly 390 genotyped donors. An early release that covered about 600 HLA-typed donors contained around 300 gigabases of sequencing data and 75 million to 100 million unique TCR sequences. High-throughput TCR immunosequencing, statistical association of individual TCRs with disease status, and machine learning were combined to predict cytomegalovirus infection status. Rather than drawing on any new phenotypic data, the later analysis identified candidate immune exposures from TCR beta sequences and the way those sequences occurred across donors.

General conclusions and limits of the study: The classifier was reported to diagnose cytomegalovirus status with high specificity and sensitivity in both the original cohort and the validation cohort. The presence/absence analyses assumed that sequencing depth was roughly uniform across donors, and that assumption may not be true. Most TCR sequences were seen in very few donors, while some public TCRs were found in many individuals. In the study, some 180 TCR beta chains were listed as associated with cytomegalovirus. Only TCR beta chains were sequenced in this cohort, and the absence of alpha or paired-chain data limited detectable features. A further reported finding was that TCR beta sequences accurately predicted the HLA-A and HLA-B alleles for most subjects in the first cohort. It was suggested by the authors that the approach could potentially be generalized to other disease states and immunological phenotypes. Linkage disequilibrium might explain the correlated functional status among segregating V segments, but an unknown experimental factor could not be excluded. Some IMGT-functional V segments, including TRBV6-2 and TRBV6-3, could not be distinguished by the 87-base-pair reads and were therefore excluded. In a later analysis, several top co-occurrence clusters were reported to appear linked to parvovirus B19, influenza, CMV and Epstein-Barr virus. In a later analysis, HLA-associated TCR beta chains were found to be more clonally expanded and to have lower generation probabilities than equally common non-associated chains. A cluster of highly shared sequence variants was judged likely to represent a technical artifact of the sequencing pipeline. The only immune exposure information available for the cohort was CMV serostatus. In an earlier analysis of some 540 of the donors, most TCR beta V segments appeared in productive rearrangements about 87% or about 30% of the time, broadly matching IMGT annotations. Compared with the roughly 670-donor mean, donors in an Asian-associated ancestry cluster had fewer N-insertions in productive TCRs, according to a later genetic analysis. Assigning TCR associations to individual alleles was difficult when HLA alleles, especially DR and DQ, strongly co-occurred. An association between a missense DCLRE1C variant and V-gene and J-gene trimming of TCR beta chains was found in a later genetic analysis and replicated in an independent cohort. Most CMV-associated TCR beta chains appeared to be HLA-restricted in a later analysis, and the HLA associations seemed to be driven largely by CMV exposure. In vitro tests confirmed that a few of the cytomegalovirus-associated TCR beta chains recognize cytomegalovirus antigens. The earlier analysis of some 540 of the donors excluded roughly 16 rarely observed V segments, including chromosome 9 orphons, because counts were too low. Because HLA typing was missing for some donors at each locus, association tests included only the typed subset. According to a later analysis, TCR association rates differed among HLA loci, with DRB1 alleles showing the most associated TCRs and HLA-C alleles showing the fewest. Specific HLA alleles were associated with about 17,000 TCR beta sequences at a false discovery rate of 0.05 in a later analysis.

The CDR3 runs 15 residues from the cysteine to the phenylalanine. Only CDR3 DNA remains: 45 bases, in frame from the first base. V sheds 0 bases and J sheds 5 bases, leaving 15 bases between their ends. CDR1 and CDR2, per the germline V gene (reference sequence), are SGHNT and YYREEE. Library method: the immunoSEQ multiplex PCR assay. A mixture of 60 forward primers for TCR Vbeta segments and 13 reverse primers for TCR Jbeta segments was used in the multiplex PCR. Amplification of the CDR3 region of rearranged TCR beta genes was performed with a multiplex PCR assay on genomic DNA. On the Illumina HiSeq System, the amplified TCR beta libraries were sequenced as 87-base-pair reads. The original pipeline was this. A later analysis tallied some 79 million unique TCR beta chains across the approximately 670 repertoires, and some 10 million of those chains were shared by two or more donors. Raw reads were error-corrected and collapsed into unique sequences by a nearest-neighbor algorithm in which closely related sequences were merged to remove PCR and sequencing errors. To assign V, D and J gene segments, CDR3 sequences were aligned to IMGT reference sequences. For a sequence to be retained, at least a six-nucleotide match to both a V gene segment and a J gene segment was required. Rearrangements were classified as productive when the CDR3 lacked stop codons and remained in frame with V and J, and all other rearrangements were classified as non-productive. CDR3 was defined according to IMGT convention as the region running from the second conserved V-encoded cysteine to the conserved J-encoded phenylalanine. The earlier analysis of 450 to 750 of the donors excluded any sequence lacking an unambiguous match to a single V gene segment. An earlier analysis of 587 of the donors called V segments functional above 56.7% productive rearrangements and segregating when the between-donor standard deviation exceeded 5%. A statistical classification framework was developed to diagnose cytomegalovirus status using the catalog of TCR beta chain sequences. V and J gene assignment, in a later analysis, came from comparing TCR nucleotide sequences with IMGT/GENE-DB human TR gene sequences. The TCRdist pipeline was used in a later analysis to assign CDR3 sequences and most-parsimonious VDJ recombination scenarios. In a later analysis, each TCR beta chain was defined by its CDR3 amino acid sequence together with its V-gene family, and reads without a unique V-gene family were excluded. As a way to deal with suspected cross-contamination and a sequencing artifact, a later analysis dropped hundreds of nucleotide sequences that were highly shared and had low generation probability. In a later analysis, a clonal expansion index was calculated for each public chain from normalized within-repertoire ranks of inferred template counts. Generation probabilities in a later analysis came from a VDJ recombination model fitted to out-of-frame rearrangements, and those results were checked against IGoR. In a later analysis, hypergeometric tests were used to score TCR-TCR, TCR-HLA and TCR-CMV co-occurrence, with a repertoire-size bias correction applied to TCR pairs. To estimate false discovery rates, a later analysis permuted the HLA or CMV assignments 20 times. In a later analysis, co-occurring TCRs were grouped using DBSCAN, and TCRdist sequence similarity was added for clustering within HLA-allele-positive subsets. Repertoires with fewer than 30,000 or more than 120,000 public chains were left out of co-occurrence clustering, as were roughly five repertoires with anomalous nucleotide sharing. Entries here come from immuneACCESS through TCRdb and include only in-frame sequences with V and J called. Some clones fail to appear in such tables; in the studies checked, an unresolved V gene covers under half of the shortfall, and the cause of the remainder is unknown. D and trimming come from the DNA, and the V and J calls and clone size come from that table. This sample holds roughly 150,000 clones; 70% to 90% were observed only once. The leading ten clones occupy about 2.1% of the sample.

The cohort was made up of 666 healthy bone marrow donors. At the time of sampling, all cohort members were nominally healthy, though unrecorded immune exposures were likely present. The donor was CMV seronegative and was included in the group of a few hundred seronegative cohort members. A peripheral blood sample was provided by each donor, and peripheral blood mononuclear cells were used for TCR beta sequencing. The Qiagen DNeasy Blood Extraction Kit was used to extract genomic DNA from the blood cell samples. Concerning this clone: There is no known antigen for this receptor. No base quality information exists; no much larger clone differs at one position.

The sequence links TRBV5-4 to TRBJ2-7; too little of a D gene remains to name it. This receptor was identified in a woman aged 18-29 years in good health and CMV-seronegative. Sequenced input: PBMCs. The CDR3 protein is CASSLGAPEGHEQYF. The bases read TGTGCCAGCAGCTTGGGGGCTCCCGAAGGCCACGAGCAGTACTTC.